Below, one T cell receptor beta chain is given with its context. This sample stems from a study of T cell changes during pregnancy in multiple sclerosis. From germline, CDR1 is MNHEY and CDR2 SMNVEV (reference sequence). The CDR3 runs to 13 residues. The V gene lost 3 bases and the J gene lost 8 bases, with 11 bases spanning the gap. The method was immunoSEQ multiplex PCR; TCRdb's version includes in-frame clones alone and lacks a portion of them. Of 85,000 to 100,000 clones in the sample, roughly 92% were seen once. The source was peripheral blood, collected after pregnancy. This receptor was identified in a female donor with multiple sclerosis, enrolled in a pregnancy study. The J gene is TRBJ2-1, the V gene TRBV27; a weak D match, TRBD1 (5 bases). The CDR3 DNA reads TGTGCCAGCAGTTTGAGGACAAACGATGAGCAGTTCTTC. Its translation: CASSLRTNDEQFF.